The rows below give T cell receptor beta chains drawn from one sample of a study of T cell clonotyping in hematopoietic cell transplantation. TCRdb's copy holds only in-frame clones and misses some; the assay was immunoSEQ multiplex PCR. The sample contains tens of thousands of clones, 90% of which appear only once. Sequenced material: peripheral blood mononuclear cells, taken before stem cell transplant. The receptor set was obtained from a man aged 18 to 30 with biphenotypic leukemia. Some clones in this sample may be carry-over from other donors' samples. Each CDR3 is given with its conserved first and last residue. D genes are given only for firm matches. The size field is filled for only some rows; it gives once, few, many or a size class.

d_gene: .; abundance: .; v_gene: TRBV10-3; j_gene: TRBJ2-7; CDR3aa: CAIRDRTYEQYF; CDR3nt: TGTGCCATCAGGGACCGAACCTACGAGCAGTACTTC
d_gene: .; abundance: .; v_gene: TRBV7-6; j_gene: TRBJ2-5; CDR3aa: CASSVDPIREFQETQYF; CDR3nt: TGTGCCAGCAGCGTCGACCCAATCAGGGAGTTCCAAGAGACCCAGTACTTC
d_gene: TRBD2; abundance: .; v_gene: TRBV5-6; j_gene: TRBJ2-7; CDR3aa: CASSPTRTSGTPEQYF; CDR3nt: TGTGCCAGCAGCCCAACACGGACTAGCGGGACGCCGGAGCAGTACTTC
d_gene: .; abundance: once; v_gene: TRBV27; j_gene: TRBJ1-1; CDR3aa: CASSPYGGNLPEAFF; CDR3nt: TGTGCCAGCAGCCCTTACGGGGGGAACCTCCCTGAAGCTTTCTTT
d_gene: .; abundance: .; v_gene: TRBV12-1; j_gene: TRBJ1-5; CDR3aa: CASSFVGTPRRYSNQPQHF; CDR3nt: TGTGCCAGCAGCTTTGTGGGCACACCGCGGCGGTATAGCAATCAGCCCCAGCATTTT
d_gene: .; abundance: .; v_gene: TRBV2; j_gene: TRBJ2-5; CDR3aa: CASTGTELRETQYF; CDR3nt: TGTGCCAGCACCGGGACTGAACTTCGTGAGACCCAGTACTTC
d_gene: .; abundance: .; v_gene: TRBV29-1; j_gene: TRBJ2-3; CDR3aa: CSVEPGLPDTDTQYF; CDR3nt: TGCAGCGTTGAACCCGGACTACCCGACACAGATACGCAGTATTTT
d_gene: .; abundance: .; v_gene: TRBV6-5; j_gene: TRBJ1-1; CDR3aa: CASSLEGQNTEAFF; CDR3nt: TGTGCCAGCAGTTTGGAGGGCCAAAACACTGAAGCTTTCTTT
d_gene: TRBD1; abundance: .; v_gene: TRBV29-1; j_gene: TRBJ2-5; CDR3aa: CSVDDGTGETQYF; CDR3nt: TGCAGCGTTGACGACGGGACAGGAGAGACCCAGTACTTC
d_gene: TRBD2; abundance: .; v_gene: TRBV4-1; j_gene: TRBJ2-2; CDR3aa: CASSPVGGASFANTGELFF; CDR3nt: TGCGCCAGCAGCCCTGTGGGAGGGGCCTCCTTCGCGAACACCGGGGAGCTGTTTTTT
d_gene: TRBD1; abundance: .; v_gene: TRBV9; j_gene: TRBJ2-3; CDR3aa: CASSALTGVRDTQYF; CDR3nt: TGTGCCAGCAGCGCATTAACAGGGGTTCGGGATACGCAGTATTTT
d_gene: .; abundance: .; v_gene: TRBV5-1; j_gene: TRBJ2-2; CDR3aa: CASSRSGYLDTGELFF; CDR3nt: TGCGCCAGCAGCCGATCCGGGTATCTGGACACCGGGGAGCTGTTTTTT
d_gene: .; abundance: .; v_gene: TRBV4-3; j_gene: TRBJ2-2; CDR3aa: CASSPRGLPQGGELFF; CDR3nt: TGCGCCAGCAGCCCCCGTGGCCTACCGCAGGGCGGGGAGCTGTTTTTT
d_gene: .; abundance: .; v_gene: TRBV11-2; j_gene: TRBJ1-1; CDR3aa: CASSLGQGTFMNTEAFF; CDR3nt: TGTGCCAGCAGCTTAGGGCAGGGGACCTTTATGAACACTGAAGCTTTCTTT
d_gene: .; abundance: .; v_gene: TRBV19; j_gene: TRBJ1-1; CDR3aa: CASRTYSTEAFF; CDR3nt: TGTGCCAGTAGGACCTACAGCACTGAAGCTTTCTTT
d_gene: TRBD1; abundance: once; v_gene: TRBV6-6; j_gene: TRBJ1-5; CDR3aa: CASSQQGADQPQHF; CDR3nt: TGTGCCAGCAGCCAACAGGGGGCTGACCAGCCCCAGCATTTT
d_gene: .; abundance: .; v_gene: TRBV7-2; j_gene: TRBJ1-2; CDR3aa: CASSLGPRGRF; CDR3nt: TGTGCCAGCAGCTTAGGCCCCAGGGGAAGATTC
d_gene: .; abundance: .; v_gene: TRBV29-1; j_gene: TRBJ2-7; CDR3aa: CSVLQGGPGEQYF; CDR3nt: TGCAGCGTCCTTCAGGGGGGGCCAGGCGAGCAGTACTTC
d_gene: TRBD1; abundance: .; v_gene: TRBV6-5; j_gene: TRBJ2-7; CDR3aa: CASTPRGNPYEQYF; CDR3nt: TGTGCCAGCACCCCCAGGGGGAACCCCTACGAGCAGTACTTC
d_gene: TRBD1; abundance: .; v_gene: TRBV15; j_gene: TRBJ1-4; CDR3aa: CATSKGQGATNEKLFF; CDR3nt: TGTGCCACCAGCAAGGGACAGGGGGCAACTAATGAAAAACTGTTTTTT
d_gene: .; abundance: .; v_gene: TRBV12-5; j_gene: TRBJ2-5; CDR3aa: CASGRQETQYF; CDR3nt: TGTGCTAGTGGCCGTCAAGAGACCCAGTACTTC
d_gene: .; abundance: .; v_gene: TRBV5-4; j_gene: TRBJ2-4; CDR3aa: CASSLAGKSKNIQYF; CDR3nt: TGTGCCAGCAGCTTGGCAGGCAAATCAAAAAACATTCAGTACTTC
d_gene: .; abundance: .; v_gene: TRBV19; j_gene: TRBJ1-1; CDR3aa: CASSVLPGPSEVAFF; CDR3nt: TGTGCCAGTAGTGTGTTACCGGGACCCTCGGAGGTTGCTTTCTTT
d_gene: .; abundance: .; v_gene: TRBV7-7; j_gene: TRBJ2-6; CDR3aa: CASSVDRPQSRANVLTF; CDR3nt: TGTGCCAGCAGCGTGGATCGGCCACAAAGTCGGGCCAACGTCCTGACTTTC
d_gene: TRBD1; abundance: .; v_gene: TRBV7-8; j_gene: TRBJ2-7; CDR3aa: CASSPGQASYEQYF; CDR3nt: TGTGCCAGCAGCCCGGGACAGGCATCCTACGAGCAGTACTTC
d_gene: .; abundance: once; v_gene: TRBV11-3; j_gene: TRBJ2-7; CDR3aa: CASSWGYEQYF; CDR3nt: TGTGCCAGCAGCTGGGGCTACGAGCAGTACTTC
d_gene: .; abundance: .; v_gene: TRBV5-1; j_gene: TRBJ2-2; CDR3aa: CASSPDRSGLSGELFF; CDR3nt: TGCGCCAGCAGCCCGGATCGATCCGGCCTATCTGGGGAGCTGTTTTTT
d_gene: .; abundance: .; v_gene: TRBV4-2; j_gene: TRBJ2-7; CDR3aa: CASSQAPYEQYF; CDR3nt: TGTGCCAGCAGCCAAGCCCCTTACGAGCAGTACTTC
d_gene: TRBD2; abundance: .; v_gene: TRBV9; j_gene: TRBJ2-3; CDR3aa: CASRAGTSGGASTDTQYF; CDR3nt: TGTGCCAGCAGGGCCGGGACTAGCGGGGGGGCTAGCACAGATACGCAGTATTTT
d_gene: .; abundance: .; v_gene: TRBV5-6; j_gene: TRBJ2-1; CDR3aa: CASSLFSTGSYNEQFF; CDR3nt: TGTGCCAGCAGCTTGTTCAGCACGGGGTCCTACAATGAGCAGTTCTTC
d_gene: TRBD1; abundance: .; v_gene: TRBV6-1; j_gene: TRBJ1-5; CDR3aa: CASSGTGGQDQPQHF; CDR3nt: TGTGCCAGCAGTGGTACAGGGGGACAAGATCAGCCCCAGCATTTT
d_gene: TRBD1; abundance: .; v_gene: TRBV30; j_gene: TRBJ1-1; CDR3aa: CAWKEGTTGVTEAFF; CDR3nt: TGTGCCTGGAAGGAGGGGACGACAGGGGTCACTGAAGCTTTCTTT
d_gene: .; abundance: .; v_gene: TRBV21-1; j_gene: TRBJ1-6; CDR3aa: CASSKMGEGWSPLHF; CDR3nt: TGTGCCAGCAGCAAAATGGGGGAGGGGTGGTCACCCCTCCACTTT
d_gene: .; abundance: .; v_gene: TRBV5-1; j_gene: TRBJ2-7; CDR3aa: CASSEYRSEQYF; CDR3nt: TGCGCCAGCAGCGAGTACAGGTCGGAGCAGTACTTC
d_gene: .; abundance: .; v_gene: TRBV27; j_gene: TRBJ2-7; CDR3aa: CASSLRDPGLGEQYF; CDR3nt: TGTGCCAGCAGTTTGCGGGACCCAGGTTTAGGAGAGCAGTACTTC
d_gene: TRBD1; abundance: .; v_gene: TRBV28; j_gene: TRBJ1-6; CDR3aa: CASRTGGSSYNSPLHF; CDR3nt: TGTGCCAGCAGGACAGGGGGGAGCTCCTATAATTCACCCCTCCACTTT
d_gene: .; abundance: .; v_gene: TRBV2; j_gene: TRBJ2-3; CDR3aa: CASSDLVDSTSTDTQYF; CDR3nt: TGTGCCAGCAGTGATTTGGTGGACAGCACTAGCACAGATACGCAGTATTTT
d_gene: .; abundance: .; v_gene: TRBV19; j_gene: TRBJ2-6; CDR3aa: CASSIEHRANVLTF; CDR3nt: TGTGCCAGTAGTATAGAGCACCGGGCCAACGTCCTGACTTTC
d_gene: .; abundance: .; v_gene: TRBV28; j_gene: TRBJ1-2; CDR3aa: CASSFVGATDYGYTF; CDR3nt: TGTGCCAGCAGTTTTGTGGGGGCGACCGACTATGGCTACACCTTC
d_gene: TRBD2; abundance: .; v_gene: TRBV7-3; j_gene: TRBJ2-5; CDR3aa: CASSSSGGRKETQYF; CDR3nt: TGTGCCAGCAGTTCCAGCGGGGGACGAAAAGAGACCCAGTACTTC
d_gene: .; abundance: .; v_gene: TRBV6-5; j_gene: TRBJ1-1; CDR3aa: CASKTSGSLNTEAFF; CDR3nt: TGTGCCAGCAAAACGAGCGGCAGCCTGAACACTGAAGCTTTCTTT
d_gene: TRBD1; abundance: .; v_gene: TRBV7-3; j_gene: TRBJ1-2; CDR3aa: CASSLGTGTGDGGYTF; CDR3nt: TGTGCCAGCAGCCTAGGAACCGGGACAGGGGATGGTGGCTACACCTTC
d_gene: .; abundance: .; v_gene: TRBV2; j_gene: TRBJ1-2; CDR3aa: CASSDGQGVDYGYTF; CDR3nt: TGTGCCAGCAGTGATGGTCAGGGAGTCGACTATGGCTACACCTTC
d_gene: .; abundance: .; v_gene: TRBV9; j_gene: TRBJ2-3; CDR3aa: CASSGPDTQYF; CDR3nt: TGTGCCAGCAGCGGACCAGATACGCAGTATTTT
d_gene: .; abundance: .; v_gene: TRBV9; j_gene: TRBJ1-2; CDR3aa: CASSGYRADLDGYTF; CDR3nt: TGTGCCAGCAGCGGATACAGGGCCGACCTGGATGGCTACACCTTC
d_gene: .; abundance: .; v_gene: TRBV30; j_gene: TRBJ1-1; CDR3aa: CAWSRTSEAFF; CDR3nt: TGTGCCTGGAGTAGGACCTCTGAAGCTTTCTTT
d_gene: TRBD1; abundance: .; v_gene: TRBV10-1; j_gene: TRBJ2-5; CDR3aa: CASSEFGTGMETQYF; CDR3nt: TGCGCCAGCAGTGAGTTCGGGACAGGGATGGAGACCCAGTACTTC
d_gene: TRBD2; abundance: .; v_gene: TRBV27; j_gene: TRBJ2-1; CDR3aa: CASSYGGGGKGEQFF; CDR3nt: TGTGCCAGCAGTTACGGGGGGGGCGGGAAGGGTGAGCAGTTCTTC
d_gene: TRBD1; abundance: .; v_gene: TRBV6-1; j_gene: TRBJ2-7; CDR3aa: CASSSRDRGEQYF; CDR3nt: TGTGCCAGCAGTTCCCGGGACAGGGGCGAGCAGTACTTC
d_gene: .; abundance: .; v_gene: TRBV5-8; j_gene: TRBJ1-1; CDR3aa: CASSPFRSEAFF; CDR3nt: TGTGCCAGCAGCCCCTTTCGCTCTGAAGCTTTCTTT
d_gene: TRBD1; abundance: .; v_gene: TRBV6-6; j_gene: TRBJ1-2; CDR3aa: CASSNPGQEGGYGYTF; CDR3nt: TGTGCCAGCAGTAACCCTGGACAGGAGGGCGGATATGGCTACACCTTC
d_gene: TRBD1; abundance: .; v_gene: TRBV29-1; j_gene: TRBJ1-2; CDR3aa: CSVEENDRGAYGYTF; CDR3nt: TGCAGCGTTGAAGAGAACGACAGGGGGGCCTATGGCTACACCTTC
d_gene: .; abundance: .; v_gene: TRBV5-8; j_gene: TRBJ1-6; CDR3aa: CASSLEAGTDSETPLHF; CDR3nt: TGTGCCAGCAGCTTGGAGGCAGGAACCGATTCTGAGACACCCCTCCACTTT